The 6 T cell receptor beta chains given below trace back to one sample, sequenced in a study of blood T cells in healthy people across ages. Next came a second PCR, run for about 7 to 12 cycles, which used a sample-barcoded 5' primer along with a J-beta primer mix. TCRdb fed the 5' RACE reads into MiXCR, producing one record per CDR3 protein. The profile shows approximately 1.5 million distinct CDR3 sequences, roughly 32% of them singletons. Sequenced sample: blood. The receptors shown here come from a woman aged 30 to 39 in good health.

The chain links TRBV12-3 or TRBV12-4 to TRBJ2-1; no clear D gene. The germline V and J ends were trimmed by 1 base and 2 bases, with 9 bases remaining between them. The CDR3 extends over 15 amino acids. The CDR3 sequence is CASSLGVQTYNEQFF. The CDR3 DNA is TGTGCCAGCAGTTTAGGTGTACAAACCTACAATGAGCAGTTCTTC.

Turning to this clonotype: A read error may be the cause here, since a much bigger clone is one base away. CDR3 in DNA: TGCAGTGCTCCGACAATTAGCGGGAGAGGCTACGAGCAGTACTTC. As protein: CSAPTISGRGYEQYF. The chain combines TRBV20-1 with TRBJ2-7; the match to TRBD2 covers 9 bases. This CDR3 is 15 amino acids long. Germline-derived CDR1 and CDR2 are DFQATT and SNEGSKA (reference sequence). J gave up 3 bases and V 5 bases, and 11 bases lay outside the gene matches.

In its sample, this clonotype was seen many times. This chain links TRBV6-1 with TRBJ1-5; D is undetermined. The germline gives CDR1 MNHNS, CDR2 SASEGT. CDR3 length: 12 amino acids. With 8 bases removed from V and 6 bases from J, the gap between germline ends came to 11 bases. The CDR3 DNA reads TGTGCCAGCTCCGAGTCGGGTCAGCCCCAGCATTTT. This translates into CASSESGQPQHF.

Many counts were recorded for this clonotype. The chain uses TRBV12-3 or TRBV12-4 and TRBJ2-5, with 7 bases identical to TRBD1. V shed 4 bases, J shed 3 bases, and the junction held 5 bases outside the gene matches. The CDR3 is 14 residues long. CDR3 sequence reads: CASSSRQGKETQYF. In nucleotides, the CDR3 is TGTGCCAGCAGTTCCCGACAGGGTAAAGAGACCCAGTACTTC.

In the case of this clonotype: Relative to the germline gene, one junction end is altered; a read error may explain this. CDR3 residues: CASSGWQTTGELFF. Written as DNA, the CDR3 is TGTGCCAGCAGTGGTTGGCAAACCACCGGGGAGTTGTTTTTT. The chain couples TRBV2 to TRBJ2-2, with D maybe TRBD2 (5 bases). The germline CDR1 and CDR2 sequences are SNHLY and FYNNEI. The CDR3 loop spans 14 amino acids.

With regard to this clonotype: A read error may produce the germline difference seen at one junction end. The chain has TRBV3-1 and TRBJ1-2; the D is unclear. Per germline, CDR1 LGHDT and CDR2 YNNKEL (reference sequence). The CDR3 is 14 amino acids. CDR3 nucleotides: TGTACCAGCAGCCAATATCCCACGCAGGATGGCTACACCTTC. This encodes CTSSQYPTQDGYTF.